Sequencing of this TCR beta chain was carried out in a study of T cell responses to AZD1222 COVID-19 vaccine. Germline V gene sequence: CDR1 WSHSY, CDR2 SAAADI. CDR3 length equals 17 residues. V dropped 0 bases and J dropped 5 bases, with 17 bases sitting between them. The repertoire was sequenced with immunoSEQ multiplex PCR; TCRdb's copy has only in-frame clones and lacks some. This table has fewer than 30,000 clones, about 88% appearing once. Specimen: peripheral blood, collected 28 days after the second AZD1222 dose. The chain combines TRBV10-2 with TRBJ2-1; D is perhaps TRBD2 (6 bases). The TCR comes from an adult who received the AZD1222 COVID-19 vaccine. The CDR3 nucleotides read TGCGCCAGCAGTGAGTCGAGAGCAGGTAGCGGAGACAATGAGCAGTTCTTC. This sequence encodes CASSESRAGSGDNEQFF.